What follows are 2 T cell receptor beta chains derived from one specimen sequenced in a study of blood T cell repertoires in COVID-19 (dated by TCRdb to 2018 to 2021). Library method: the immunoSEQ multiplex PCR assay. TCRdb limited this immuneACCESS table to in-frame rearrangements with V and J called. A share of clones is missing; checked studies link under half to unresolved V genes, and the rest is unexplained. Across this sample there are around 460,000 clones, with approximately 90% seen only once. 0.7% to 0.85% of the sample is taken by the ten largest. The sample comprised peripheral blood. The receptors were gathered from a man aged 18-30 years with COVID-19, enrolled during active disease.

The table lists this clone with a count of one. V is TRBV6-5 and J is TRBJ1-6, with D maybe TRBD1 (6 bases). Germline values: CDR1 MNHEY, CDR2 SVGAGI. The CDR3 loop spans 13 amino acids. The germline V and J ends were trimmed by 6 bases and 7 bases, with 10 bases remaining between them. CDR3 sequence: CASSQGQNSPLHF. The CDR3 DNA follows: TGTGCCAGCAGCCAGGGGCAGAATTCACCCCTCCACTTT.

The rearrangement uses TRBV10-1 and TRBJ2-5; D is perhaps TRBD2 (6 bases). CDR1 WNHNN and CDR2 SYGVQD come from the germline V gene (reference sequence). Between the trimmed V and J ends, which lost 9 bases and 2 bases, there was a span of 10 bases. The CDR3 has 12 amino acids. CDR3 sequence: CARVAGQETQYF. The DNA for the CDR3 is TGCGCCAGGGTCGCGGGGCAAGAGACCCAGTACTTC.